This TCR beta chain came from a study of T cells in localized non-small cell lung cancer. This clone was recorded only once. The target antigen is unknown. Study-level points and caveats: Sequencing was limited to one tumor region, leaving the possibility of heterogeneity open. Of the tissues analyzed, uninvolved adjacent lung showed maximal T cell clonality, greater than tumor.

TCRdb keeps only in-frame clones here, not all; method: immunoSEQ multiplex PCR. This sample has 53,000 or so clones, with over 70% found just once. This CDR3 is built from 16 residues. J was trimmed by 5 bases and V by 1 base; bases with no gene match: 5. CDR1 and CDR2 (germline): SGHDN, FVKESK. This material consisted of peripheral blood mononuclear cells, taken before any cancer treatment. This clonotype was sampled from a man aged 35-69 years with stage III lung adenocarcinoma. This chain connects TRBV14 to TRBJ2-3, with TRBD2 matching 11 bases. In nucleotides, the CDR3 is TGTGCCAGCAGCCAAGCCGGGCTAGCGGGGGGAGATACGCAGTATTTT. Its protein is CASSQAGLAGGDTQYF. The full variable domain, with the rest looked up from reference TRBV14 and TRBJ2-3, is EAGVTQFPSHSVIEKGQTVTLRCDPISGHDNLYWYRRVMGKEIKFLLHFVKESKQDESGMPNNRFLAERTGGTYSTLKVQPAELEDSGVYFCASSQAGLAGGDTQYFGPGTRLTVL.